Below, 6 T cell receptor beta chains from the same sample are listed, as sequenced in a study of regulatory T cells in long-lasting Graves disease. Arm-PCR of CDR3 regions and iRepertoire HTBI primers were the basis on which TCR beta libraries were built. TCRdb reprocessed the multiplex PCR reads via MiXCR and lists one record per CDR3 protein. The repertoire holds under 800,000 distinct CDR3 sequences, with roughly 15% as singletons. Noted time point: newly diagnosed GD, antithyroid drugs for less than 3 months. Researchers made the TCR library from RNA that was extracted from PBMCs. This sample was also put to use in a study of T cells in Graves' hyperthyroidism and ophthalmopathy.

Specimen: peripheral blood mononuclear cells (PBMCs), collected at new diagnosis, from a patient treated with antithyroid drugs. The source of these receptors is a woman in her thirties with Graves disease.

This clonotype was detected many times. This chain links TRBV28 with TRBJ1-2, with D unclear. Trimming took off 2 bases at V and 8 bases at J, with 12 bases between the two ends. Germline V CDR1 and CDR2: MDHEN, SYDVKM. CDR3 length: 13 residues. For the CDR3, the DNA is TGTGCCAGCAGTTTAAGCTTTTCGCGAGGCTACACCTTC. Translating gives CASSLSFSRGYTF.

This clonotype appeared many times. The chain couples TRBV2 to TRBJ2-4; D is ambiguous. CDR1 is SNHLY and CDR2 is FYNNEI in the germline V gene. V dropped 8 bases and J dropped 8 bases, with 16 bases sitting between them. This CDR3 spans 13 amino acids. Written as DNA, the CDR3 is TGTGCCAGCGTCAGGTTCACGGCAGACATTCAGTACTTC. Its protein product is CASVRFTADIQYF.

This clonotype appeared many times. V and J are TRBV28 and TRBJ2-1; 10 nucleotides align to TRBD2. The CDR3 runs to 22 residues. CDR1 MDHEN and CDR2 SYDVKM come from the germline V gene. The trim removed 5 bases at V and 9 bases at J, leaving 31 bases unmatched. The CDR3 reads CASSPHGLRMGSGRAGGIEQFF. As DNA, the CDR3 is TGTGCCAGCAGTCCACATGGCCTACGTATGGGCAGCGGGAGGGCCGGGGGGATTGAGCAGTTCTTC.

This clonotype was observed at least ten times. This CDR3 is CASSLGGRKTNTEAFF. CDR3 DNA: TGTGCCAGCAGTTTAGGGGGGCGAAAGACTAACACTGAAGCTTTCTTT. The chain joins TRBV28 to TRBJ1-1, with D possibly matching TRBD1 (6 bases). CDR3 length: 16 residues. Germline CDR1 and CDR2: MDHEN and SYDVKM. The V gene lost 2 bases and the J gene lost 2 bases, with 15 bases spanning the gap.

About this clonotype: A much bigger clone sits one base away, suggesting this may be a read error. This chain uses TRBV7-2 with TRBJ2-5, with D maybe TRBD2 (5 bases). The CDR3 runs 14 residues. V was pared by 5 bases and J by 3 bases, with 13 bases between. CDR1 SGHTA and CDR2 FQGNSA come from the germline V gene. CDR3 in DNA: TGTGCCAGCAGCAGTCGACTAACTAAAGAGACCCAGTACTTC. Translated, it gives CASSSRLTKETQYF.

This clonotype was counted at least ten times. The chain recombines TRBV30 with TRBJ1-1; TRBD1 matches at 8 bases. The germline gives CDR1 GTSNPN, CDR2 SVGIG (reference sequence). The V and J ends lost 3 bases and 7 bases, in that order; junction bases with no gene match: 1. The CDR3 covers 11 residues. CDR3 region: CAWSDRGEAFF. The CDR3 DNA follows: TGTGCCTGGAGCGACAGGGGTGAAGCTTTCTTT.